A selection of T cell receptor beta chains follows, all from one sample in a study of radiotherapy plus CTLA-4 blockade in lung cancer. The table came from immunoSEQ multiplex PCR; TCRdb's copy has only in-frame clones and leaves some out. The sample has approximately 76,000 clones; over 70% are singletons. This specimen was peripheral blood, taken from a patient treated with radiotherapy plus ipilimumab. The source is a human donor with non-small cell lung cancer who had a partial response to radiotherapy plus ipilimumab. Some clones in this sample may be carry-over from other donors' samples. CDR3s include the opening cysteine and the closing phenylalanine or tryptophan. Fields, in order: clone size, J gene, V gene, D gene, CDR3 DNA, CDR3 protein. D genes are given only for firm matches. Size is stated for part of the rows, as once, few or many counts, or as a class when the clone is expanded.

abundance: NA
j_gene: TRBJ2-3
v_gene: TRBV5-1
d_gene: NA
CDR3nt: TGCGCCAGCAGCTTCTCTAGCAGCACAGATACGCAGTATTTT
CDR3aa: CASSFSSSTDTQYF

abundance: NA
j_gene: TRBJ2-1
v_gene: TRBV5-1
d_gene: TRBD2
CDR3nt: TGCGCCAGCAGCTACCTTCCCGGGACTAGCGGGAGGTCCCGCAATGAGCAGTTCTTC
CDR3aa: CASSYLPGTSGRSRNEQFF

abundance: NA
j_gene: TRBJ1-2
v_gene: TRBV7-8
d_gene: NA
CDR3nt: TGTGCCAGCAGCTTAGCGGGGGGGGCAGGGTATGGCTACACCTTC
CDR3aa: CASSLAGGAGYGYTF

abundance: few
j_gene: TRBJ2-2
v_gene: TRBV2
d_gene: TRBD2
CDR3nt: TGTGCCAGCAGTGCACTAGCGGGACTGAACACCGGGGAGCTGTTTTTT
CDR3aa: CASSALAGLNTGELFF

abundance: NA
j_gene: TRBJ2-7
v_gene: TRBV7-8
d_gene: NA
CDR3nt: TGTGCCAGCAGCTTAATCGGTGGCTCCTACGAGCAGTACTTC
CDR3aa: CASSLIGGSYEQYF

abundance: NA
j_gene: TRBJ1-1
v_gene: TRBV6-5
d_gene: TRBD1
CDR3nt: TGTGCCAGCATCCCTCGACAGGGGAGGAACACTGAAGCTTTCTTT
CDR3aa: CASIPRQGRNTEAFF

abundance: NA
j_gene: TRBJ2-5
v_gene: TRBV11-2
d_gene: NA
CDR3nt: TGTGCCAGCAGCTTAGGTGGACAGACCAGGACAGAGACCCAGTACTTC
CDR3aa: CASSLGGQTRTETQYF

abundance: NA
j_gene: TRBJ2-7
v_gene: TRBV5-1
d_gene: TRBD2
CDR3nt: TGCGCCAGCAGCTCGACCCCGGGGGGGGTCTCCTACGAGCAGTACTTC
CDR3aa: CASSSTPGGVSYEQYF

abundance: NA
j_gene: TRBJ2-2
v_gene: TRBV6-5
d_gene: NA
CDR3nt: TGTGCCAGCAGTGAGTCATGGGAGGCCGGGGAGCTGTTTTTT
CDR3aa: CASSESWEAGELFF

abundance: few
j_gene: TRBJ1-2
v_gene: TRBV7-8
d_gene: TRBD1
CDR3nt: TGTGCCAGCAGCTTGACAGGGCCCGGTAACTATGGCTACACCTTC
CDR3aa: CASSLTGPGNYGYTF

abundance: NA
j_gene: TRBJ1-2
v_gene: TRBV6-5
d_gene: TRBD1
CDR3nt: TGTGCCAGCTTCAAGGACAGGCGCTATGGCTACACCTTC
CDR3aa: CASFKDRRYGYTF

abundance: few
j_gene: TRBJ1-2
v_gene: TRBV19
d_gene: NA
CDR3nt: TGTGCCAGTAGTTCAACTTGGACAGAAGCTAACTATGGCTACACCTTC
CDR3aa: CASSSTWTEANYGYTF

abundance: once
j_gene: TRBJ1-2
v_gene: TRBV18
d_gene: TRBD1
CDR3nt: TGTGCCAGCTCTCCCGGGACAGCTAATACTAACTATGGCTACACCTTC
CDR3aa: CASSPGTANTNYGYTF

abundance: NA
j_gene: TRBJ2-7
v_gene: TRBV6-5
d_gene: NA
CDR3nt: TGTGCCAGCAGTGAACAGCCGTACTACGAGCAGTACTTC
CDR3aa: CASSEQPYYEQYF

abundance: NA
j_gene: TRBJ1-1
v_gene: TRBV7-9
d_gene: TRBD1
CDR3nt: TGTGCCAGCAGCTCAGACAGGGGTACTGAAGCTTTCTTT
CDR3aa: CASSSDRGTEAFF

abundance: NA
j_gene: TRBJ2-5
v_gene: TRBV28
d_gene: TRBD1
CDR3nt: TGTGCCAGCAGCCTTGAGGGTAGAGGGGGCCGAGAGACCCAGTACTTC
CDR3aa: CASSLEGRGGRETQYF

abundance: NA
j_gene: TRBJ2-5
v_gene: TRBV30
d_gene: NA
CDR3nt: TGTGCCTGGAGTGTACGGCCAGGTGTAGGCCAAGAGACCCAGTACTTC
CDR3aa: CAWSVRPGVGQETQYF

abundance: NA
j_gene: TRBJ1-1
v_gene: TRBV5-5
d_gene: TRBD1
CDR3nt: TGTGCCAGCAGCCGACAGGGGATGAACACTGAAGCTTTCTTT
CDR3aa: CASSRQGMNTEAFF

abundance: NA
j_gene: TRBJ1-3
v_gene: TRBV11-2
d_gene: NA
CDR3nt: TGTGCCAGCAGCTTGGGGGCGGATGGAAACACCATATATTTT
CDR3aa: CASSLGADGNTIYF

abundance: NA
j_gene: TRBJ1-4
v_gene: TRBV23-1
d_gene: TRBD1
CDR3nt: TGCGCCAGCCCTTCTCCGGACAGGGGCATATTTCGGATAAGGGGAACTAATGAAAAACTGTTTTTT
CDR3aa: CASPSPDRGIFRIRGTNEKLFF

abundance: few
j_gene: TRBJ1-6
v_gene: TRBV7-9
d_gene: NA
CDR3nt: TGTGCCAGCAGCTTCGGGGAGAATTCACCCCTCCACTTT
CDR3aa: CASSFGENSPLHF

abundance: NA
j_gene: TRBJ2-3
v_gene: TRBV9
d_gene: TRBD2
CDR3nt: TGTGCCAGCAGCCTTAGCGGGGGGCAGGTCCATACGCAGTATTTT
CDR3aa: CASSLSGGQVHTQYF

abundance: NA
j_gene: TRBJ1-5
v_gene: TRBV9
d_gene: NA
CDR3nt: TGTGCCAGCAAGTGTCCAGGTGGGCCCCAGCATTTT
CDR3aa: CASKCPGGPQHF

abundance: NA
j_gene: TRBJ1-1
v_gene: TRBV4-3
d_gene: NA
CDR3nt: TGCGCCAGCAGCCCGTATTCTATGGGCGCCACTGAAGCTTTCTTT
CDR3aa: CASSPYSMGATEAFF

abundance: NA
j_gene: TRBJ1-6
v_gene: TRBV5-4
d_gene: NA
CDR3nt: TGTGCCAGCAGCCTCGACACAGGGCCGGTTGGGTCACCCCTCCACTTT
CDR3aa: CASSLDTGPVGSPLHF

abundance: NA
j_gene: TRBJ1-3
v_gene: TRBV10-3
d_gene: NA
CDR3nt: TGTGCCATCAGTGCTGTGGGAAACACCATATATTTT
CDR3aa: CAISAVGNTIYF

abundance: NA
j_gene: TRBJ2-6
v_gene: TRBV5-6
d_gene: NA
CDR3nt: TGTGCCAGCAGCTTGGCCTCTCTAGGTTATATTTCGGCCAACGTCCTGACTTTC
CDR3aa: CASSLASLGYISANVLTF

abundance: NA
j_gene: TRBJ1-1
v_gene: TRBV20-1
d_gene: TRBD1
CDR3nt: TGCAGTGCTAGAGGAACAGGGGGAGATTTCTTT
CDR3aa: CSARGTGGDFF

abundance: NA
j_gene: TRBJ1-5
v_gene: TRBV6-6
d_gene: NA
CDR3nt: TGTGCCAGCAGTTACTCTGGGGATGGAGGTCAGCCCCAGCATTTT
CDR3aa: CASSYSGDGGQPQHF

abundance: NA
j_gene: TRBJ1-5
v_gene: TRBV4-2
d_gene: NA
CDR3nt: TGTGCCAGCAGCCAAGATCAGGGGAAACAGCCCCAGCATTTT
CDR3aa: CASSQDQGKQPQHF

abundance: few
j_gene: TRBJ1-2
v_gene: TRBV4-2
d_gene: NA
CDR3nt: TGTGCCAGCAGCCAAGATAGTACCCCCACGGGGGAAAATGGCTACACCTTC
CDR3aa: CASSQDSTPTGENGYTF

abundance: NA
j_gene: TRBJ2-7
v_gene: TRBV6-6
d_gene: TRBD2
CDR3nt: TGCGCCAGCAGTCCCACTCTAGCGGGGAACTCCTACGAGCAGTACTTC
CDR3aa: CASSPTLAGNSYEQYF

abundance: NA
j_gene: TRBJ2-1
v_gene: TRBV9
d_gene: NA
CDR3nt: TGTGCCAGCAGCGTCGGCGGAAACTACAATGAGCAGTTCTTC
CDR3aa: CASSVGGNYNEQFF

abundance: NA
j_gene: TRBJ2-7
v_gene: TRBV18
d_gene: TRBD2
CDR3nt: TGTGCCAGCTCACCGTACCCTACTAGCGGGATAGCCTACGAGCAGTACTTC
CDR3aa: CASSPYPTSGIAYEQYF

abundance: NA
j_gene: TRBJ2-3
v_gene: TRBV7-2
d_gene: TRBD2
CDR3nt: TGTGCCAGCAGCTTAGTTGGGACTAGCGGCACAGATACGCAGTATTTT
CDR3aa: CASSLVGTSGTDTQYF

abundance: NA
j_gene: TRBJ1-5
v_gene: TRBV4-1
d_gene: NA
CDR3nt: TGCGCCAGCAGCCAAGTGTTGGCGACAGTGGAGCCCCAGCATTTT
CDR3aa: CASSQVLATVEPQHF

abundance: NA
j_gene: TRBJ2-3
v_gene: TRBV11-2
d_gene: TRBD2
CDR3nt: TGTGCCAGCAGCCCCGCCCGGGGGGCAGATACGCAGTATTTT
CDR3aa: CASSPARGADTQYF

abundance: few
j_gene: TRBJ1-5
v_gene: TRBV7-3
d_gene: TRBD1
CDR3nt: TGTGCCAGCAGCTTAATGCCGGGACAGGGTAATTTT
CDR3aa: CASSLMPGQGNF

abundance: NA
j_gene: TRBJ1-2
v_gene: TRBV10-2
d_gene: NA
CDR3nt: TGCGCCAGTCGTGTGACTCAGGGGGGCTACACCTTC
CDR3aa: CASRVTQGGYTF

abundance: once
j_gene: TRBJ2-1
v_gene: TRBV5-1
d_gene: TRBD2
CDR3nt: TGCGCCAGCAGTGAAGCGGGAATCGGGAACAATGAGCAGTTCTTC
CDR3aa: CASSEAGIGNNEQFF

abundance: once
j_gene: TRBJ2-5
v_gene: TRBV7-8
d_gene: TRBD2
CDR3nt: TGTGCCAGCAGCTTTGGGCTAGCGGGAGCAGAGACCCAGTACTTC
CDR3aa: CASSFGLAGAETQYF